This T cell receptor beta chain was captured in a study of T cell repertoires in cytomegalovirus infection. The CDR3 has 15 residues. Germline V gene data show CDR1 as SGHTA and CDR2 as FQGNSA. V was pared by 3 bases and J by 0 bases, with 11 bases between. TCRdb reanalysed the reads using MiXCR and keeps one entry per CDR3 protein. The sample carries about 830,000 distinct CDR3 sequences, less than 35% recorded once. Ten or more counts support this clonotype. Its antigen is undetermined. V usage is TRBV7-2 and J usage is TRBJ1-1; perhaps TRBD1 as D (6 bases). The TCR was taken from a human donor in good health (CMV status not recorded). Some clones in this sample may be carry-over from other donors' samples. The source material was cultured CD8+ T cells from PBMCs, sampled from culture after CMV antigen stimulation. The CDR3 DNA sequence: TGTGCCAGCAGCTTGGGGGCCGAGATGAACACTGAAGCTTTCTTT. Translation gives CASSLGAEMNTEAFF.